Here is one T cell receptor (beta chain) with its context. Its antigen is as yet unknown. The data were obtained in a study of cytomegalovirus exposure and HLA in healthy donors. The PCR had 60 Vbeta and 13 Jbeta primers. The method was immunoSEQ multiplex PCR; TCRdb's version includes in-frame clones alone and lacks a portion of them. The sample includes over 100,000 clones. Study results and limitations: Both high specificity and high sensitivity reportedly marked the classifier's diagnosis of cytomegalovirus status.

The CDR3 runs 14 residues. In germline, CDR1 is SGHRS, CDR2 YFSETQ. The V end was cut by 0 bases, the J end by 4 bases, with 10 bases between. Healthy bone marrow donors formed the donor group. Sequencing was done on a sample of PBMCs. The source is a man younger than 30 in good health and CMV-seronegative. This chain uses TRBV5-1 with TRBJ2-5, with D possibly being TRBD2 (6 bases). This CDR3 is CASSLEVGGETQYF. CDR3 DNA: TGCGCCAGCAGCTTGGAGGTCGGGGGAGAGACCCAGTACTTC.